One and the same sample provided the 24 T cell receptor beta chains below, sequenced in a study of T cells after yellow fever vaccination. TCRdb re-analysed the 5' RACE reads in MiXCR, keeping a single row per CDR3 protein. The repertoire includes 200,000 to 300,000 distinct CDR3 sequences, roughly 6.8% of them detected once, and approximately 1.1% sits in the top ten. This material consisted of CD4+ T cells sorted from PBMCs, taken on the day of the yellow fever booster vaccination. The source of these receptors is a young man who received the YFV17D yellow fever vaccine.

For the CDR3, the DNA is TGTGCCAGCGGGGACAGGAATCGGGGCGGCTACACCTTC. This sequence encodes CASGDRNRGGYTF. The chain employs TRBV12-3 or TRBV12-4 and TRBJ1-2, with 8 bases that match TRBD1. CDR3 length: 13 residues. The V and J ends lost 8 bases and 8 bases, in that order; junction bases with no gene match: 10.

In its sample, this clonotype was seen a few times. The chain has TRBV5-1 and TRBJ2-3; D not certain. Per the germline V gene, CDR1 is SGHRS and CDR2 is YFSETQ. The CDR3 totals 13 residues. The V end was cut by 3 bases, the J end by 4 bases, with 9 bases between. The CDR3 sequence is CASSSRTADTQYF. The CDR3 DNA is TGCGCCAGCAGCTCCCGGACGGCAGATACGCAGTATTTT.

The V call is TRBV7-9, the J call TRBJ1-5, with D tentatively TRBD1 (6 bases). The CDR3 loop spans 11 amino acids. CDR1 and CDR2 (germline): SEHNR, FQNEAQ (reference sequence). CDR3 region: CAGGEEQPQHF. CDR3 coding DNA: TGTGCGGGGGGCGAGGAACAGCCCCAGCATTTT. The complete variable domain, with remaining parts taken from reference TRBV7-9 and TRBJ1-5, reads DTGVSQNPRHKITKRGQNVTFRCDPISEHNRLYWYRQTLGQGPEFLTYFQNEAQLEKSRLLSDRFSAERPKGSFSTLEIQRTEQGDSAMYLCAGGEEQPQHFGDGTRLSIL.

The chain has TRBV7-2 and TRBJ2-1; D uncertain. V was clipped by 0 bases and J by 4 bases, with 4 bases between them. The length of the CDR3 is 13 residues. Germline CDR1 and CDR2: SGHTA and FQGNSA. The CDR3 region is CASSLALYNEQFF. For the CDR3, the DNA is TGTGCCAGCAGCTTAGCACTTTACAATGAGCAGTTCTTC.

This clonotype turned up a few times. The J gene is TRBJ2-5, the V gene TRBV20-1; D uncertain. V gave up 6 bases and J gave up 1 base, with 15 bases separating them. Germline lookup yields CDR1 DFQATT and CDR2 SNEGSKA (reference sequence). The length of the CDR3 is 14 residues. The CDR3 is CSATGDGRQETQYF. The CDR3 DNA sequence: TGCAGTGCCACCGGCGACGGCCGCCAAGAGACCCAGTACTTC.

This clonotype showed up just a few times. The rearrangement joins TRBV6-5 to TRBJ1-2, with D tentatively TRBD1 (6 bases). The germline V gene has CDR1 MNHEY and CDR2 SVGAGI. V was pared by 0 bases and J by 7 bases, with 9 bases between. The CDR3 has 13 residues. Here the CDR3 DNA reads TGTGCCAGCAGTTACTCTGGGGGCCGTGGCTACACCTTC. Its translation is CASSYSGGRGYTF.

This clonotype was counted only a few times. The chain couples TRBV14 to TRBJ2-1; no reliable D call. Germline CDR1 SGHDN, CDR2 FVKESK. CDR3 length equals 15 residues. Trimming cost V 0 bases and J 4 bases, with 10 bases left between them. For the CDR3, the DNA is TGTGCCAGCAGCCAAGATCACCGGACGTACAATGAGCAGTTCTTC. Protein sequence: CASSQDHRTYNEQFF.

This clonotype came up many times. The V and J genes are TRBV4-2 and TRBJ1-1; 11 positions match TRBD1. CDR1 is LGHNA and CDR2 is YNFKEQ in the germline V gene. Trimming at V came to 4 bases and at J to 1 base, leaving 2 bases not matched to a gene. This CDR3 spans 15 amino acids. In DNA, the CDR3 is TGTGCCAGCAGCCCAGGGACAGGGGGGAACACTGAAGCTTTCTTT. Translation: CASSPGTGGNTEAFF.

Here the CDR3 reads CSAREQGTSYNEQFF. For the CDR3, the DNA is TGCAGTGCTAGAGAACAGGGGACCTCCTACAATGAGCAGTTCTTC. V is TRBV20-1 and J is TRBJ2-1, with TRBD1 matching over 7 bases. The CDR3 spans 15 residues. Trimming at V came to 0 bases and at J to 0 bases, leaving 2 bases not matched to a gene. In germline, CDR1 is DFQATT, CDR2 SNEGSKA (reference sequence).

In DNA, the CDR3 is TGTGCCAGGGATACAGGGAAGTCCACCGGGGAGCTGTTTTTT. Translation: CARDTGKSTGELFF. The J gene is TRBJ2-2, the V gene TRBV7-9; D possibly corresponds to TRBD1 (6 bases). V gave up 9 bases and J gave up 4 bases, with 15 bases separating them. Germline V gene lookup returns CDR1 SEHNR and CDR2 FQNEAQ (reference sequence). This CDR3 has 14 residues.

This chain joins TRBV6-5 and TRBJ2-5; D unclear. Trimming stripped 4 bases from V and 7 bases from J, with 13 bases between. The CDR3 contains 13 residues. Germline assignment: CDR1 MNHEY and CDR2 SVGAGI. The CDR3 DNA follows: TGTGCCAGCAGTTCGCCTGGCGCAGGGACCCAGTACTTC. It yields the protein CASSSPGAGTQYF.

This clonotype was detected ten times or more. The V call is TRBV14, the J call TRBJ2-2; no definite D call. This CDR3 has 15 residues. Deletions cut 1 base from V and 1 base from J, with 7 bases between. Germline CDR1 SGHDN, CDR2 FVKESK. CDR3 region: CASSQATKNTGELFF. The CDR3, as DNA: TGTGCCAGCAGCCAAGCTACCAAGAACACCGGGGAGCTGTTTTTT.

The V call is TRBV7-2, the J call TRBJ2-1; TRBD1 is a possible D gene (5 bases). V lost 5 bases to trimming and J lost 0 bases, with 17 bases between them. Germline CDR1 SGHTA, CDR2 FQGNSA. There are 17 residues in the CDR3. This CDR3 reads CASSPTFGADSYNEQFF. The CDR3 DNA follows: TGTGCCAGCAGCCCTACCTTTGGGGCAGACTCCTACAATGAGCAGTTCTTC.

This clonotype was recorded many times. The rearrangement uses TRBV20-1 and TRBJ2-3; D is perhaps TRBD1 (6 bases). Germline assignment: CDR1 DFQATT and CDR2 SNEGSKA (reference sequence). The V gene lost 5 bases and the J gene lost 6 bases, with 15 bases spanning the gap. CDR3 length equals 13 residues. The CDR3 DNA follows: TGCAGTGCTGGGGGCGGCGGCCTGGATACGCAGTATTTT. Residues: CSAGGGGLDTQYF.

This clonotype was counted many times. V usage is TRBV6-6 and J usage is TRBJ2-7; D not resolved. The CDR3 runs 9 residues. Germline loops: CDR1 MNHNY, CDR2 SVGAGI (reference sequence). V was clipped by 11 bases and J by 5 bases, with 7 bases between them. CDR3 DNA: TGTGCCCCCTGGGACGAGCAGTACTTC. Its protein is CAPWDEQYF.

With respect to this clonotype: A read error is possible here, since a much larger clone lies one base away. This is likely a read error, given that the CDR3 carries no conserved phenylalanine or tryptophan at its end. In DNA, the CDR3 is TGTGCCAGCAGCTTAGTGACGGGTGAGCAGTTCTTA. The encoded protein is CASSLVTGEQFL. V gene TRBV11-2 combines with J gene TRBJ2-1; D gene unclear. The CDR3 sequence is 12 residues long. Germline CDR1 SGHAT, CDR2 FQNNGV. The germline V and J ends were trimmed by 1 base and 9 bases, with 7 bases remaining between them.

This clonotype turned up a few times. The CDR3 loop reads CASSLRLAGDIEQFF. Written as DNA, the CDR3 is TGTGCCAGCAGCCTAAGACTAGCGGGAGATATTGAGCAGTTCTTC. The J gene is TRBJ2-1, the V gene TRBV3-1; 12 nucleotides line up with TRBD2. Germline assignment: CDR1 LGHDT and CDR2 YNNKEL (reference sequence). CDR3 length: 15 amino acids. Unmatched junction bases numbered 7, after V lost 4 bases and J lost 9 bases.

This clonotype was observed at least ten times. CDR3 loop: CASSRLGGNTDTQYF. The DNA for the CDR3 is TGTGCCAGCAGTCGCCTGGGGGGAAACACAGATACGCAGTATTTT. This chain connects TRBV28 to TRBJ2-3; the D gene is possibly TRBD2 (6 bases). V lost 5 bases to trimming and J lost 2 bases, with 14 bases between them. The CDR3 runs to 15 residues. Looked up from germline, CDR1 is MDHEN and CDR2 is SYDVKM. Combining the CDR3 with reference TRBV28 and TRBJ2-3 gives the whole variable domain DVKVTQSSRYLVKRTGEKVFLECVQDMDHENMFWYRQDPGLGLRLIYFSYDVKMKEKGDIPEGYSVSREKKERFSLILESASTNQTSMYLCASSRLGGNTDTQYFGPGTRLTVL.

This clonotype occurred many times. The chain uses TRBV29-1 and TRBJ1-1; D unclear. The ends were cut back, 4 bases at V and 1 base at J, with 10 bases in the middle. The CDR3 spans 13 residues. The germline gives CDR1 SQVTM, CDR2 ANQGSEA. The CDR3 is CSVVRVPNTEAFF. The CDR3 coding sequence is TGCAGCGTTGTTCGGGTTCCGAACACTGAAGCTTTCTTT.

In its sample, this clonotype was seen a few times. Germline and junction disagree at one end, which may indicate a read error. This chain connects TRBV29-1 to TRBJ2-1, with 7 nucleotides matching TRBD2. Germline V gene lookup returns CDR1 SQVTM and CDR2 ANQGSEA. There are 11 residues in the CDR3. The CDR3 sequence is CSVEERTRTVF. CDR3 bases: TGCAGCGTTGAAGAGAGGACTAGGACGGTCTTC.

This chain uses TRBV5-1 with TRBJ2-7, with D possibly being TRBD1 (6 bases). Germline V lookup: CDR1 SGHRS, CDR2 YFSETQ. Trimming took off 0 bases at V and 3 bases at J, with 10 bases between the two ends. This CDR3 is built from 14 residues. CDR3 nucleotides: TGCGCCAGCAGCTTGGGACAGGCCATCTACGAGCAGTACTTC. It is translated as CASSLGQAIYEQYF.

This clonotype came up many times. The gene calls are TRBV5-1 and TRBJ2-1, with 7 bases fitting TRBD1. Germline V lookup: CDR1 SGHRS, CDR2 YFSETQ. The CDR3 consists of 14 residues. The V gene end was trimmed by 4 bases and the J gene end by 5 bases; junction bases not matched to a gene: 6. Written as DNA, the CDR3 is TGCGCCAGCAGCGTTACAGGGGTCAACAATGAGCAGTTCTTC. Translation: CASSVTGVNNEQFF. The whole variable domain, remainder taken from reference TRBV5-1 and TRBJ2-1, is KAGVTQTPRYLIKTRGQQVTLSCSPISGHRSVSWYQQTPGQGLQFLFEYFSETQRNKGNFPGRFSGRQFSNSRSEMNVSTLELGDSALYLCASSVTGVNNEQFFGPGTRLTVL.

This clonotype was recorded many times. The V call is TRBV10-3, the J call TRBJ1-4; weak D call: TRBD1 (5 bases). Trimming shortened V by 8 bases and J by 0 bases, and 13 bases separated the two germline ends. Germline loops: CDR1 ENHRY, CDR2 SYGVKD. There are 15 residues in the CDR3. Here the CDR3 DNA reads TGTGCCATCTCGAAAGACAGAGCAACTAATGAAAAACTGTTTTTT. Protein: CAISKDRATNEKLFF.

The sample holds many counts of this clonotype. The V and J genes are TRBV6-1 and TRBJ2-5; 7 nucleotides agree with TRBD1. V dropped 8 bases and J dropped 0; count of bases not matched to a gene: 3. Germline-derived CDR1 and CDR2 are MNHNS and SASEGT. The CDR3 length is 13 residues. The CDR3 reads CASVTGNQETQYF. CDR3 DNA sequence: TGTGCCAGCGTGACAGGGAACCAAGAGACCCAGTACTTC.